Below, one TCR beta chain is given with its context. Its antigen is unknown. Nothing much larger sits one base from this clone, and base qualities are not available. This specimen belongs to a study of blood T cell repertoires in COVID-19 (dated by TCRdb to about 2020). Concerning the study at large: The collaborator samples originated in the United States, Italy and Spain and spanned the acute and convalescent phases of COVID-19. The material from the prospective study consisted of cDNA or gDNA derived from T cells, B-cell-depleted T cells, or PBMCs. Subjects who had been exposed to COVID-19, were actively infected with it, or had recovered from it provided the deeply sampled blood TCRbeta repertoires that made up the dataset. The repertoires were released in a freely available public database meant as a resource for research on the immune response to SARS-CoV-2. The samples were drawn from two sources: the first 160 participants of the ongoing ImmuneRACE study, and 1,200 or so subjects contributed by 6 global collaborators. Sample metadata almost always included a de-identified subject ID, COVID-19 status, age in years and sex. HLA class I and class II types, where available, came from metadata supplied by the sample provider rather than from assay-based typing. The paper as a whole reports these results and caveats: Clinical and demographic metadata were provided uncurated, with the amount varying by source and participant.

TCRbeta CDR3 regions were amplified from genomic DNA using the immunoSEQ Assay, a bias-controlled multiplex PCR. On the authors' methods: Within the assay, amplification of reference gene primers was used to estimate how many nucleated cells each sample contained. To quantify the absolute abundance of each unique TCRbeta CDR3 rearrangement, sequence reads were collapsed and filtered. For each sample, productive Simpson clonality was calculated as the square root of Simpson's diversity index over productive rearrangements. In its TCRdb copy, this immuneACCESS table keeps in-frame sequences only and misses some clones. Where compared with another copy, unresolved V genes explain less than half of these, and the others have no known cause. V and J calls and clone size are those listed in that table; D and trimming were worked out from the DNA. The sample table contains 95,000 to 150,000 clones; only one count was recorded for around 84% of them. The ten largest clonotypes hold approximately 3.5% of the sample.

Enrolling through a virtual design, the prospective study's participants ranged in age from roughly 18 to 95 years and lived across roughly 24 United States geographic areas. In the prospective study, participants were assigned to cohorts based on the clinical history participants reported in a screening survey and a study questionnaire. ImmuneRACE Cohort 3 recovered participants were defined by two consecutive negative NP/OP PCR tests, healthcare professional clearance, or symptom resolution. Each participant in the prospective study had whole blood, serum and a nasopharyngeal or oropharyngeal swab collected by mobile phlebotomists. Additional blood draws and questionnaires over an approximately two-month period could optionally be provided by prospective study participants. Before DNA extraction, prospective study blood samples were shipped either frozen or at room temperature. CDR1 and CDR2 (SGHDN, FVKESK) derive from the germline V gene. V is shortened by 8 bases, J by 2 bases, and the region joining them spans 14 bases. Taken from cysteine to phenylalanine, the CDR3 has 14 residues. Of all the DNA, just the CDR3 is kept, 42 bases in frame from base 1.

Source material: PBMCs or T cells enriched from blood (not recorded which). The receptor was derived from a woman aged 25-40 years who had recovered from COVID-19. The rearrangement combines TRBV14 with TRBJ2-3, with TRBD1 perhaps the D gene, on 5 matching bases. The nucleotides read TGTGCCAGCCGAAGGGCAGGGCTCACAGATACGCAGTATTTT. It specifies CASRRAGLTDTQYF.